One sample yielded the 21 T cell receptor beta chains listed below, sequenced in a study of shared clonotypes between healthy human individuals. The assay was immunoSEQ multiplex PCR, and TCRdb's table has in-frame clones only and misses some. The data contain some 2,000,000 clones, more than 90% of them singletons. The specimen sequenced was naive CD4+ T cells sorted from blood. As to subset: CD45RA+ positively selected. All receptors come from a man younger than 35 in good health.

This clone was seen only once. The chain couples TRBV12-5 to TRBJ1-1, with D maybe TRBD1 (5 bases). Trimming cost V 0 bases and J 5 bases, with 13 bases left between them. The CDR3 totals 15 residues. Germline CDR1 is LGHNT and CDR2 is FRNRAP. The CDR3 sequence is CASGLVPTGGTEAFF. The CDR3, as DNA: TGTGCTAGTGGTTTGGTACCAACAGGAGGGACTGAAGCTTTCTTT.

The CDR3 coding sequence is TGTGCCAGCAGTCCAGACAGTGCCTACGAGCAGTACTTC. Residues: CASSPDSAYEQYF. The V gene is TRBV6-6, the J gene TRBJ2-7, with D perhaps matching TRBD1 (5 bases). Germline CDR1 and CDR2: MNHNY and SVGAGI (reference sequence). The V and J ends lost 5 bases and 2 bases respectively, with 10 bases between them. This CDR3 comprises 13 residues.

This sequence joins TRBV9 and TRBJ2-1, with 9 positions matching TRBD2. Germline values: CDR1 SGDLS, CDR2 YYNGEE. CDR3 length: 17 residues. V lost 0 bases, J lost 3 bases, and 7 bases stayed unmatched. The CDR3 region is CASSVEGSGRGYNEQFF. The CDR3 DNA sequence: TGTGCCAGCAGCGTAGAAGGTAGCGGGAGAGGCTACAATGAGCAGTTCTTC.

The chain couples TRBV18 to TRBJ2-2; possibly TRBD2 for D (5 bases). V was clipped by 5 bases and J by 5 bases, with 18 bases between them. The CDR3 is made up of 16 amino acids. Germline CDR1 and CDR2: KGHSH and LQKENI. Here the CDR3 reads CASSAVQGERTGELFF. The CDR3 DNA reads as TGTGCCAGCTCAGCCGTACAAGGAGAGCGGACCGGGGAGCTGTTTTTT.

The chain has TRBV11-2 and TRBJ2-3; TRBD2 matches at 8 bases. The CDR3 covers 15 residues. J was trimmed by 3 bases and V by 5 bases; bases with no gene match: 7. CDR1 is SGHAT, CDR2 FQNNGV, per germline. CDR3 loop: CASSTTGTRTDTQYF. The CDR3 nucleotides read TGTGCCAGCAGCACTACCGGGACTAGGACAGATACGCAGTATTTT.

The J gene is TRBJ2-1, the V gene TRBV5-6; D ambiguous. V was cut by 1 base and J by 9 bases, with 5 bases left in between. The germline V gene encodes CDR1 SGHDT and CDR2 YYEEEE. This CDR3 comprises 11 residues. CDR3 amino acids: CASSLSGEQFF. The CDR3 region has the DNA TGTGCCAGCAGCTTGTCCGGTGAGCAGTTCTTC. Full variable domain (remainder filled in from reference TRBV5-6 and TRBJ2-1): DAGVTQSPTHLIKTRGQQVTLRCSPKSGHDTVSWYQQALGQGPQFIFQYYEEEERQRGNFPDRFSGHQFPNYSSELNVNALLLGDSALYLCASSLSGEQFFGPGTRLTVL.

The gene calls are TRBV7-6 and TRBJ2-2; D possibly corresponds to TRBD1 (6 bases). This CDR3 region has 14 residues. CDR1 is SGHVS and CDR2 is FNYEAQ in the germline V gene. Trimming left V 4 bases short and J 5 bases short, with 11 bases between. The CDR3 nucleotides read TGTGCCAGCAGCTCCCAAAGGGGGACCGGGGAGCTGTTTTTT. Translation: CASSSQRGTGELFF. The variable domain in full, completed from reference TRBV7-6 and TRBJ2-2, reads GAGVSQSPRYKVTKRGQDVALRCDPISGHVSLYWYRQALGQGPEFLTYFNYEAQQDKSGLPNDRFSAERPEGSISTLTIQRTEQRDSAMYRCASSSQRGTGELFFGEGSRLTVL.

The V gene is TRBV7-6, the J gene TRBJ1-4; D unclear. The CDR3 is 13 residues long. Germline CDR1 and CDR2: SGHVS and FNYEAQ. V dropped 3 bases and J dropped 6 bases, with 8 bases sitting between them. The CDR3 DNA reads TGTGCCAGCAGCTTCACTGATTATGAAAAACTGTTTTTT. It specifies CASSFTDYEKLFF. The full variable domain, its missing parts supplied by reference TRBV7-6 and TRBJ1-4, is GAGVSQSPRYKVTKRGQDVALRCDPISGHVSLYWYRQALGQGPEFLTYFNYEAQQDKSGLPNDRFSAERPEGSISTLTIQRTEQRDSAMYRCASSFTDYEKLFFGSGTQLSVL.

This clone has a single count. This chain uses TRBV6-5 with TRBJ1-3, with D tentatively TRBD1 (6 bases). Germline CDR1 MNHEY, CDR2 SVGAGI. Trimming took 4 bases from V and 3 from J, leaving 13 bases between them. The CDR3 is 15 residues long. DNA of the CDR3: TGTGCCAGCAGTTCAACAGGGCTCGGTGGAAACACCATATATTTT. It translates to CASSSTGLGGNTIYF.

The chain's CDR3 is CAISGEVGQYYGYTF. The CDR3 bases are TGTGCCATCAGTGGTGAGGTCGGACAGTACTATGGCTACACCTTC. The chain uses TRBV10-3 and TRBJ1-2; D might be TRBD1 (6 bases). The V end was cut by 4 bases, the J end by 3 bases, with 15 bases between. This CDR3 is 15 amino acids long. CDR1 and CDR2 from the germline V gene are ENHRY and SYGVKD.

This clone was observed once. The chain has TRBV28 and TRBJ1-2; D remains ambiguous. Trimming removed 3 bases at V and 10 bases at J, with 12 bases between. Germline V gene lookup returns CDR1 MDHEN and CDR2 SYDVKM. This CDR3 contains 12 residues. The CDR3 region has the DNA TGTGCCAGCAGTTTTGGGAGACTCGTCTACACCTTC. Translating gives CASSFGRLVYTF.

V usage is TRBV6-4 and J usage is TRBJ1-2, with 7 nucleotides matching TRBD1. In germline, CDR1 is MRHNA, CDR2 SNTAGT. This CDR3 has 16 residues. Unmatched junction bases numbered 11, after V lost 3 bases and J lost 4 bases. CDR3 DNA sequence: TGTGCCAGCAGTGAGTGGTCGGGACAGAGTTTCTATGGCTACACCTTC. As protein: CASSEWSGQSFYGYTF.

The chain links TRBV9 to TRBJ1-2; weak D call: TRBD1 (6 bases). Per germline, CDR1 SGDLS and CDR2 YYNGEE. This CDR3 has 15 amino acids. Trimming cost V 4 bases and J 3 bases, with 16 bases left between them. The CDR3, as DNA: TGTGCCAGCAGCCCTCAGGGGTTGTTCGACTATGGCTACACCTTC. This encodes CASSPQGLFDYGYTF. The full variable domain, in which reference TRBV9 and TRBJ1-2 provide the parts outside the CDR3, is DSGVTQTPKHLITATGQRVTLRCSPRSGDLSVYWYQQSLDQGLQFLIQYYNGEERAKGNILERFSAQQFPDLHSELNLSSLELGDSALYFCASSPQGLFDYGYTFGSGTRLTVV.

The genes are TRBV5-6 and TRBJ1-5; TRBD1 is a possible D gene (6 bases). This CDR3 comprises 15 residues. V lost 3 bases and J 2 bases, leaving 12 bases between the germline ends. The germline V gene has CDR1 SGHDT and CDR2 YYEEEE. CDR3 in amino acids: CASSSGQKRNQPQHF. The CDR3 region has the DNA TGTGCCAGCAGCTCGGGACAAAAGCGCAATCAGCCCCAGCATTTT.

CDR3 region: CASSLSILDSNEQFF. DNA for the CDR3: TGCGCCAGCAGCTTGAGCATTTTGGATAGTAATGAGCAGTTCTTC. V usage is TRBV5-1 and J usage is TRBJ2-1; D call uncertain. The CDR3 consists of 15 residues. The V end was cut by 1 base, the J end by 7 bases, with 15 bases between. Germline CDR1 reads SGHRS; CDR2 reads YFSETQ.

This clone was seen a single time. The rearrangement uses TRBV2 and TRBJ2-3, with unresolved D. The CDR3 is made up of 12 amino acids. V dropped 6 bases and J dropped 4 bases, with 8 bases sitting between them. Germline V gene sequence: CDR1 SNHLY, CDR2 FYNNEI. The CDR3 sequence: CASRQESDTQYF. The CDR3 DNA reads as TGTGCCAGCAGACAAGAATCAGATACGCAGTATTTT.

The rearrangement joins TRBV6-6 to TRBJ1-3; no reliable D call. V was clipped by 5 bases and J by 0 bases, with 14 bases between them. The germline gives CDR1 MNHNY, CDR2 SVGAGI (reference sequence). The length of the CDR3 is 16 residues. CDR3 sequence: CASSPTDSYSGNTIYF. The CDR3 bases are TGTGCCAGCAGTCCAACCGACTCTTACTCTGGAAACACCATATATTTT.

Comment on this clone: Other DNA sequences of this sample code for an identical CDR3. V and J are TRBV6-5 and TRBJ1-3, with D maybe TRBD1 (6 bases). This CDR3 has 15 residues. Germline CDR1 and CDR2: MNHEY and SVGAGI. V was pared by 5 bases and J by 0 bases, with 11 bases between. CDR3 sequence: CASSRGQSSGNTIYF. CDR3 coding DNA: TGTGCCAGCAGTCGTGGACAGAGCTCTGGAAACACCATATATTTT.

This chain connects TRBV12-2 to TRBJ2-7; TRBD1 reflects the table's D call only, with no check against the DNA. TRBV12-2 is a listed pseudogene. The CDR3 length is 16 residues. In nucleotides, the CDR3 is TGTGCAAGTCGCTTAGCGCAGTACAGTATTGCCTACGAGCAGTACTTC. It is translated as CASRLAQYSIAYEQYF.

The chain has TRBV15 and TRBJ1-1, with a possible D match to TRBD1 (6 bases). The germline gives CDR1 LNHNV, CDR2 YYDKDF (reference sequence). The CDR3 is made up of 16 amino acids. V was trimmed by 1 base and J by 2 bases, leaving 14 bases between them. DNA for the CDR3: TGTGCCACCAGCAGAGGGCCAGGGGCGGAAAACACTGAAGCTTTCTTT. Translation gives CATSRGPGAENTEAFF. Full variable domain (outside the CDR3, taken from reference TRBV15 and TRBJ1-1): DAMVIQNPRYQVTQFGKPVTLSCSQTLNHNVMYWYQQKSSQAPKLLFHYYDKDFNNEADTPDNFQSRRPNTSFCFLDIRSPGLGDTAMYLCATSRGPGAENTEAFFGQGTRLTVV.

The V call is TRBV18, the J call TRBJ2-3; 7 positions match TRBD1. The CDR3 is made up of 13 amino acids. The V segment lost 3 bases and the J segment 3 bases; nucleotides outside the gene matches: 0. Germline V lookup: CDR1 KGHSH, CDR2 LQKENI. The CDR3 protein is CASSPGQTDTQYF. The CDR3 DNA reads TGTGCCAGCTCACCGGGACAGACAGATACGCAGTATTTT.